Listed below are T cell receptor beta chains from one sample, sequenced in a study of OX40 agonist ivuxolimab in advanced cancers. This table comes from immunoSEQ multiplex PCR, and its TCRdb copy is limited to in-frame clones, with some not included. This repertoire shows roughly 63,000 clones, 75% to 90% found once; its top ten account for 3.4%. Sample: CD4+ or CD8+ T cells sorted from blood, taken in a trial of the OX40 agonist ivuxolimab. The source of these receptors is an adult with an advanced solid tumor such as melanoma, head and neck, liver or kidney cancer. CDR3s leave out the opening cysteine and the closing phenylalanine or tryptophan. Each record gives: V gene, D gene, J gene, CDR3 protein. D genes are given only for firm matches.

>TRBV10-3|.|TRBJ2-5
AISTRQQETQY
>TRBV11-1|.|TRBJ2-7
ASSPHPGQTGEQY
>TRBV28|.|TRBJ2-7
ASSQDGYEQY
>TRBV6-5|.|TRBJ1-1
ASSYSALTDTEAF
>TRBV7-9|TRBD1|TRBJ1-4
ASSTTRQGVREKLF
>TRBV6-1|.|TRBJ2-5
ASTIVVGEQETQY
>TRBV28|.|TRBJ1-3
ASSTPGSHSGNTIY
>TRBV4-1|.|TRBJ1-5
ASSRAGGNQPQH
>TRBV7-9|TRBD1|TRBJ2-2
ASSAQGAGGELF
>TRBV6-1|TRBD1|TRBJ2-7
ASNGQGAREQY
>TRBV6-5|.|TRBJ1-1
ASSYNPRGYTEAF
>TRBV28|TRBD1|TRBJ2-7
ASQGAGYEQY
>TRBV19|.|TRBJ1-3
ASSILAVSGNTIY
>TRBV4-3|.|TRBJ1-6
ASSQAFSGTFSPLH
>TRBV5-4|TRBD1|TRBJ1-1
ASSPQQGVANEAF
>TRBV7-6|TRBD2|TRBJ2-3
ASSSLAGLTDTQY
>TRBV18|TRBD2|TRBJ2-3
ASSAGTSGGTDTQY
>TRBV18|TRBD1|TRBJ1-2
ASSPPSGGALNYGYT
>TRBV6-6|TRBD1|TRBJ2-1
ASRPTGGFIDEQF
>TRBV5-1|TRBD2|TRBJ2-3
ASSLRLAGGTDTQY
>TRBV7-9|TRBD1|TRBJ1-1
ASSRGQNGYAF
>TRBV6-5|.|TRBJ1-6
ASSYGGDRRFPLH
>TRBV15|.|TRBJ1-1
ATSRGRRDTEAF
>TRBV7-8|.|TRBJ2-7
ASSPYRLGPYEQY
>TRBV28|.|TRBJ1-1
ASGGYTEAF
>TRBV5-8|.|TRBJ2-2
ASSTETGRDTGELF
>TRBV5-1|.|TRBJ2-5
ASSSSMRETQY
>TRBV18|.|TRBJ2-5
ASTLAGDQETQY
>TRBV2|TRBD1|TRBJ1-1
ASSDSGGGTEAF
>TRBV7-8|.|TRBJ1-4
ASSPGAYEKLF